This is a list of T cell receptor beta chains from one sample in a study of T cell responses to AZD1222 COVID-19 vaccine. The protocol was immunoSEQ multiplex PCR, while the TCRdb copy is restricted to in-frame clones and leaves out a portion. The table records 120,000 to 150,000 clones, 85% to 90% of them present only once. Material: peripheral blood, obtained on day 0 of AZD1222 vaccination. The receptors come from an adult in good health. Both conserved end residues are part of each CDR3. The order of the fields is V gene, J gene, clone size, D gene, CDR3 protein, CDR3 DNA. The D gene is left open where the match is weak. Clone size is given for some rows only: seen once, a few or many times, or a class if the clone is expanded.

v_gene: TRBV7-9; j_gene: TRBJ1-1; abundance: NA; d_gene: NA; CDR3aa: CASSAGIEAFF; CDR3nt: TGTGCCAGCAGCGCAGGGATCGAAGCTTTCTTT
v_gene: TRBV6-5; j_gene: TRBJ1-1; abundance: NA; d_gene: NA; CDR3aa: CASSYSGGSTEAFF; CDR3nt: TGTGCCAGCAGTTACTCAGGGGGGAGCACTGAAGCTTTCTTT
v_gene: TRBV7-8; j_gene: TRBJ2-1; abundance: once; d_gene: TRBD2; CDR3aa: CASSPTSGGFGEQFF; CDR3nt: TGTGCCAGCAGCCCCACTAGCGGGGGCTTCGGGGAGCAGTTCTTC
v_gene: TRBV7-2; j_gene: TRBJ2-5; abundance: NA; d_gene: NA; CDR3aa: CASSMTGTRPPGTQYF; CDR3nt: TGTGCCAGCAGCATGACCGGGACTCGACCCCCGGGGACCCAGTACTTC
v_gene: TRBV30; j_gene: TRBJ2-3; abundance: NA; d_gene: TRBD2; CDR3aa: CAWSAQAGGTDTQYF; CDR3nt: TGTGCCTGGAGTGCTCAAGCGGGAGGCACAGATACGCAGTATTTT
v_gene: TRBV7-9; j_gene: TRBJ2-1; abundance: NA; d_gene: NA; CDR3aa: CASSLEFNEQFF; CDR3nt: TGTGCCAGCAGCCTGGAGTTCAATGAGCAGTTCTTC
v_gene: TRBV29-1; j_gene: TRBJ1-1; abundance: NA; d_gene: NA; CDR3aa: CSVGGDSGRWYTEAFF; CDR3nt: TGCAGCGTAGGGGGGGACTCGGGTAGATGGTACACTGAAGCTTTCTTT
v_gene: TRBV4-2; j_gene: TRBJ2-1; abundance: NA; d_gene: TRBD2; CDR3aa: CASSQDARTSGYNEQFF; CDR3nt: TGTGCCAGCAGCCAAGATGCACGGACTAGCGGATACAATGAGCAGTTCTTC
v_gene: TRBV24-1; j_gene: TRBJ2-3; abundance: few; d_gene: NA; CDR3aa: CATSDSGAGYTDTQYF; CDR3nt: TGTGCCACCAGTGATTCTGGAGCTGGATACACAGATACGCAGTATTTT
v_gene: TRBV5-6; j_gene: TRBJ2-7; abundance: NA; d_gene: NA; CDR3aa: CASRAFWRDRSYEQYF; CDR3nt: TGTGCCAGCAGGGCCTTTTGGCGGGATCGATCCTACGAGCAGTACTTC
v_gene: TRBV30; j_gene: TRBJ2-3; abundance: NA; d_gene: NA; CDR3aa: CACAGADTQYF; CDR3nt: TGTGCCTGTGCGGGCGCAGATACGCAGTATTTT
v_gene: TRBV27; j_gene: TRBJ2-2; abundance: NA; d_gene: NA; CDR3aa: CASSSTTATGELFF; CDR3nt: TGTGCCAGCAGCTCAACTACGGCCACCGGGGAGCTGTTTTTT
v_gene: TRBV7-9; j_gene: TRBJ1-2; abundance: NA; d_gene: TRBD1; CDR3aa: CASSLWGTGVLNYGYTF; CDR3nt: TGTGCCAGCAGCTTATGGGGGACAGGGGTCTTAAACTATGGCTACACCTTC
v_gene: TRBV6-2/TRBV6-3; j_gene: TRBJ1-2; abundance: NA; d_gene: TRBD1; CDR3aa: CASSPRDRGRTDYGYTF; CDR3nt: TGTGCCAGCAGTCCCCGGGACAGGGGGCGCACGGACTATGGCTACACCTTC
v_gene: TRBV18; j_gene: TRBJ1-4; abundance: NA; d_gene: TRBD1; CDR3aa: CASSQPTGGAEKLFF; CDR3nt: TGTGCCAGCTCACAGCCGACAGGGGGCGCCGAAAAACTGTTTTTT
v_gene: TRBV3-1/TRBV3-2; j_gene: TRBJ1-3; abundance: NA; d_gene: NA; CDR3aa: CASSQGVSGGNTIYF; CDR3nt: TGTGCCAGCAGCCAAGGGGTTTCGGGTGGAAACACCATATATTTT
v_gene: TRBV19; j_gene: TRBJ2-1; abundance: NA; d_gene: NA; CDR3aa: CASSTGLNNEQFF; CDR3nt: TGTGCCAGTAGTACCGGACTCAACAATGAGCAGTTCTTC
v_gene: TRBV19; j_gene: TRBJ1-2; abundance: NA; d_gene: NA; CDR3aa: CASSSRTGSYGYTF; CDR3nt: TGTGCCAGTAGTAGCCGAACAGGGAGCTATGGCTACACCTTC
v_gene: TRBV5-5; j_gene: TRBJ2-5; abundance: NA; d_gene: NA; CDR3aa: CASSATSLQETQYF; CDR3nt: TGTGCCAGCAGCGCTACTAGTTTACAAGAGACCCAGTACTTC
v_gene: TRBV12-3/TRBV12-4; j_gene: TRBJ2-3; abundance: NA; d_gene: NA; CDR3aa: CASTFTDTQYF; CDR3nt: TGTGCCAGCACTTTCACAGATACGCAGTATTTT
v_gene: TRBV28; j_gene: TRBJ1-5; abundance: once; d_gene: NA; CDR3aa: CASHMAGQVNQPQHF; CDR3nt: TGTGCCAGCCATATGGCCGGGCAGGTAAATCAGCCCCAGCATTTT
v_gene: TRBV4-2; j_gene: TRBJ2-2; abundance: NA; d_gene: NA; CDR3aa: CASSPSSQGTGELFF; CDR3nt: TGTGCCAGCAGCCCGTCTTCGCAGGGCACCGGGGAGCTGTTTTTT
v_gene: TRBV28; j_gene: TRBJ1-5; abundance: NA; d_gene: NA; CDR3aa: CASSTAHQPQHF; CDR3nt: TGTGCCAGCAGCACAGCCCATCAGCCCCAGCATTTT
v_gene: TRBV18; j_gene: TRBJ2-1; abundance: NA; d_gene: NA; CDR3aa: CASSPMGLDLGEQFF; CDR3nt: TGTGCCAGCTCACCTATGGGGCTGGATCTAGGGGAGCAGTTCTTC
v_gene: TRBV14; j_gene: TRBJ2-7; abundance: NA; d_gene: NA; CDR3aa: CASSLQGYEQYF; CDR3nt: TGTGCCAGCAGTTTACAGGGCTACGAGCAGTACTTC
v_gene: TRBV5-1; j_gene: TRBJ1-1; abundance: once; d_gene: NA; CDR3aa: CASSLGEGNTEAFF; CDR3nt: TGCGCCAGCAGCTTAGGGGAAGGGAACACTGAAGCTTTCTTT
v_gene: TRBV27; j_gene: TRBJ1-2; abundance: NA; d_gene: NA; CDR3aa: CASSLWGAGYGYTF; CDR3nt: TGTGCCAGCAGTTTATGGGGGGCAGGGTATGGCTACACCTTC
v_gene: TRBV5-1; j_gene: TRBJ1-1; abundance: NA; d_gene: NA; CDR3aa: CASSYPDSLNTEAFF; CDR3nt: TGCGCCAGCAGCTACCCCGACAGTTTGAACACTGAAGCTTTCTTT
v_gene: TRBV6-1; j_gene: TRBJ1-5; abundance: few; d_gene: NA; CDR3aa: CASSAGTGGYNQPQHF; CDR3nt: TGTGCCAGCAGTGCCGGGACGGGAGGATACAATCAGCCCCAGCATTTT
v_gene: TRBV4-1; j_gene: TRBJ2-4; abundance: NA; d_gene: NA; CDR3aa: CASSQDRSPKWIQYF; CDR3nt: TGCGCCAGCAGCCAAGATAGGAGCCCCAAGTGGATTCAGTACTTC
v_gene: TRBV6-5; j_gene: TRBJ2-2; abundance: once; d_gene: NA; CDR3aa: CASNLNRDTGELFF; CDR3nt: TGTGCCAGCAACCTTAACAGGGACACCGGGGAGCTGTTTTTT
v_gene: TRBV3-1/TRBV3-2; j_gene: TRBJ1-3; abundance: NA; d_gene: NA; CDR3aa: CASSQGRPPEGTIYF; CDR3nt: TGTGCCAGCAGCCAAGGCCGGCCACCCGAAGGAACCATATATTTT
v_gene: TRBV7-9; j_gene: TRBJ1-4; abundance: NA; d_gene: NA; CDR3aa: CASSSYRVGVEKLFF; CDR3nt: TGTGCCAGCAGCTCATACAGGGTGGGAGTTGAAAAACTGTTTTTT
v_gene: TRBV7-2; j_gene: TRBJ1-1; abundance: NA; d_gene: NA; CDR3aa: CASSSGRGMGNTEAFF; CDR3nt: TGTGCCAGCAGCTCAGGACGGGGGATGGGTAACACTGAAGCTTTCTTT
v_gene: TRBV5-5; j_gene: TRBJ1-3; abundance: NA; d_gene: TRBD1; CDR3aa: CASRTGTGEPSGNTIYF; CDR3nt: TGTGCCAGCAGGACGGGGACAGGCGAACCCTCTGGAAACACCATATATTTT
v_gene: TRBV9; j_gene: TRBJ1-1; abundance: NA; d_gene: NA; CDR3aa: CASSVNMEGMQEAFF; CDR3nt: TGTGCCAGCAGCGTTAACATGGAGGGGATGCAGGAAGCTTTCTTT
v_gene: TRBV19; j_gene: TRBJ2-5; abundance: NA; d_gene: NA; CDR3aa: CASSTKGGQQETQYF; CDR3nt: TGTGCCAGTAGTACCAAAGGGGGGCAGCAAGAGACCCAGTACTTC
v_gene: TRBV19; j_gene: TRBJ2-3; abundance: NA; d_gene: NA; CDR3aa: CASNLGLSTDTQYF; CDR3nt: TGTGCCTCCAACCTAGGACTCAGCACAGATACGCAGTATTTT
v_gene: TRBV5-1; j_gene: TRBJ2-1; abundance: NA; d_gene: NA; CDR3aa: CASSPRSGYNEQFF; CDR3nt: TGCGCCAGCAGCCCCCGGAGCGGCTACAATGAGCAGTTCTTC
v_gene: TRBV24-1; j_gene: TRBJ2-1; abundance: NA; d_gene: TRBD2; CDR3aa: CATSDLTGGQFF; CDR3nt: TGTGCCACCAGTGATTTAACGGGGGGGCAGTTCTTC
v_gene: TRBV30; j_gene: TRBJ1-1; abundance: NA; d_gene: NA; CDR3aa: CAWSRMNTEAFF; CDR3nt: TGTGCCTGGAGTCGGATGAACACTGAAGCTTTCTTT
v_gene: TRBV29-1; j_gene: TRBJ2-1; abundance: once; d_gene: TRBD2; CDR3aa: CSVVLAGVREQFF; CDR3nt: TGCAGCGTTGTTCTAGCGGGTGTTCGTGAGCAGTTCTTC
v_gene: TRBV4-1; j_gene: TRBJ1-1; abundance: NA; d_gene: NA; CDR3aa: CASSLGTTPSEAFF; CDR3nt: TGCGCCAGCAGCCTAGGGACTACTCCTTCAGAAGCTTTCTTT
v_gene: TRBV29-1; j_gene: TRBJ1-1; abundance: NA; d_gene: NA; CDR3aa: CSVEDQSTEAFF; CDR3nt: TGCAGCGTTGAAGATCAGAGTACTGAAGCTTTCTTT
v_gene: TRBV7-2; j_gene: TRBJ2-3; abundance: NA; d_gene: NA; CDR3aa: CASSLGGSGSDTQYF; CDR3nt: TGTGCCAGCAGCTTAGGAGGTTCAGGGTCAGATACGCAGTATTTT
v_gene: TRBV5-1; j_gene: TRBJ1-3; abundance: NA; d_gene: TRBD1; CDR3aa: CASSLEGASGNTIYF; CDR3nt: TGCGCCAGCAGCTTGGAGGGGGCCTCTGGAAACACCATATATTTT
v_gene: TRBV7-9; j_gene: TRBJ2-7; abundance: NA; d_gene: TRBD2; CDR3aa: CASSVGTSGRLSEQYF; CDR3nt: TGTGCCAGCAGCGTTGGGACTAGCGGGAGATTGTCCGAGCAGTACTTC
v_gene: TRBV28; j_gene: TRBJ2-1; abundance: NA; d_gene: TRBD2; CDR3aa: CASSSAGGGNEQFF; CDR3nt: TGTGCCAGCAGTTCTGCGGGAGGGGGCAATGAGCAGTTCTTC
v_gene: TRBV30; j_gene: TRBJ1-1; abundance: NA; d_gene: TRBD1; CDR3aa: CAWERQGNTEAFF; CDR3nt: TGTGCCTGGGAAAGACAGGGAAACACTGAAGCTTTCTTT
v_gene: TRBV10-3; j_gene: TRBJ2-2; abundance: NA; d_gene: TRBD1; CDR3aa: CAISAQGQGAGGELFF; CDR3nt: TGTGCCATCAGTGCGCAGGGACAGGGGGCGGGCGGGGAGCTGTTTTTT
v_gene: TRBV5-1; j_gene: TRBJ1-2; abundance: once; d_gene: NA; CDR3aa: CASSLEGFDYGYTF; CDR3nt: TGCGCCAGCAGCTTGGAGGGTTTTGACTATGGCTACACCTTC
v_gene: TRBV3-1/TRBV3-2; j_gene: TRBJ2-7; abundance: NA; d_gene: NA; CDR3aa: CASSQLRGASSKQYF; CDR3nt: TGTGCCAGCAGCCAACTCCGAGGGGCTAGTTCAAAGCAGTACTTC
v_gene: TRBV4-3; j_gene: TRBJ2-2; abundance: NA; d_gene: TRBD1; CDR3aa: CASSQSGQGPSGYTGELFF; CDR3nt: TGCGCCAGCAGCCAGTCGGGACAGGGGCCCTCCGGGTACACCGGGGAGCTGTTTTTT
v_gene: TRBV6-5; j_gene: TRBJ1-1; abundance: NA; d_gene: TRBD1; CDR3aa: CASSYSTGRGTEAFF; CDR3nt: TGTGCCAGCAGTTACTCGACAGGGCGGGGGACTGAAGCTTTCTTT
v_gene: TRBV4-2; j_gene: TRBJ1-1; abundance: NA; d_gene: NA; CDR3aa: CASSQERDIEAFF; CDR3nt: TGTGCCAGCAGCCAAGAACGGGACATTGAAGCTTTCTTT
v_gene: TRBV6-2/TRBV6-3; j_gene: TRBJ2-2; abundance: once; d_gene: NA; CDR3aa: CASSYVGIGELFF; CDR3nt: TGTGCCAGCAGTTACGTAGGGATCGGGGAGCTGTTTTTT
v_gene: TRBV14; j_gene: TRBJ2-7; abundance: NA; d_gene: TRBD2; CDR3aa: CASSQGLAATYEQYF; CDR3nt: TGTGCCAGCAGCCAAGGGCTAGCGGCAACCTACGAGCAGTACTTC
v_gene: TRBV19; j_gene: TRBJ2-1; abundance: NA; d_gene: NA; CDR3aa: CASRLAVSSYNEQFF; CDR3nt: TGTGCCAGTAGGCTAGCCGTCAGCTCCTACAATGAGCAGTTCTTC
v_gene: TRBV6-1; j_gene: TRBJ2-1; abundance: NA; d_gene: NA; CDR3aa: CASSEVAEGKQFF; CDR3nt: TGTGCCAGCAGTGAGGTAGCGGAGGGGAAGCAGTTCTTC
v_gene: TRBV5-1; j_gene: TRBJ1-4; abundance: once; d_gene: NA; CDR3aa: CASSPLGPGNEKLFF; CDR3nt: TGCGCCAGCAGCCCACTGGGCCCAGGGAATGAAAAACTGTTTTTT